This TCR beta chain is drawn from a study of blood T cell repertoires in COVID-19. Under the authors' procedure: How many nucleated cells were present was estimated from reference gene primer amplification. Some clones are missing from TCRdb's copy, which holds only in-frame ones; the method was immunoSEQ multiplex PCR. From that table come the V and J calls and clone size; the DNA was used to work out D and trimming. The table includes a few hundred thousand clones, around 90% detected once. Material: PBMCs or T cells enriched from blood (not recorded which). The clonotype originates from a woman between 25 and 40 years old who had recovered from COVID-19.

The CDR3 DNA reads TGTGCCAGCAGTTTAGTAGGGACACACGAGCAGTACTTC. It translates to CASSLVGTHEQYF. The genes are TRBV12-3 or TRBV12-4 and TRBJ2-7, with a weak D call TRBD1 (6 bases). The CDR3 extends over 13 amino acids. Trimming stripped 1 base from V and 5 bases from J, with 9 bases between.